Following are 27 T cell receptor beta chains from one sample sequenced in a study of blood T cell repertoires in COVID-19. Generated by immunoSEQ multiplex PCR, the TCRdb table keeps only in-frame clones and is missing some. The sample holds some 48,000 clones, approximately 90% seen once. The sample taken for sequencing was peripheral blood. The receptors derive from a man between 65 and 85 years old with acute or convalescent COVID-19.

CDR3 sequence reads: CASSQDRGATTNEKLFF. The CDR3, as DNA: TGCGCCAGCAGCCAAGATAGGGGCGCGACGACTAATGAAAAACTGTTTTTT. The chain is built from TRBV4-1 and TRBJ1-4, with D maybe TRBD1 (5 bases). V was pared by 0 bases and J by 2 bases, with 13 bases between. The V gene's germline CDR1 is MGHRA and CDR2 YSYEKL. The CDR3 has 17 residues.

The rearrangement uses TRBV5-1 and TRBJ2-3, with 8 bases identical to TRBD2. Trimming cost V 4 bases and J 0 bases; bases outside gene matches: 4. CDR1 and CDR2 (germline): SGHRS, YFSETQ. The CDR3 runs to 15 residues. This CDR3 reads CASSPGTRSTDTQYF. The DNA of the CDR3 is TGCGCCAGCAGCCCTGGGACTAGGAGCACAGATACGCAGTATTTT. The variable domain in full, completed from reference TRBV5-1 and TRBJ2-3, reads KAGVTQTPRYLIKTRGQQVTLSCSPISGHRSVSWYQQTPGQGLQFLFEYFSETQRNKGNFPGRFSGRQFSNSRSEMNVSTLELGDSALYLCASSPGTRSTDTQYFGPGTRLTVL.

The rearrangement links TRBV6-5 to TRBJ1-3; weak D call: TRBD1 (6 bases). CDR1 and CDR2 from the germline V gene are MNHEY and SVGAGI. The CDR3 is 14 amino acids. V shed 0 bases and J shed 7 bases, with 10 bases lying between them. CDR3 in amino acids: CASSYSTRGNTIYF. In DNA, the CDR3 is TGTGCCAGCAGTTACTCGACAAGGGGGAACACCATATATTTT.

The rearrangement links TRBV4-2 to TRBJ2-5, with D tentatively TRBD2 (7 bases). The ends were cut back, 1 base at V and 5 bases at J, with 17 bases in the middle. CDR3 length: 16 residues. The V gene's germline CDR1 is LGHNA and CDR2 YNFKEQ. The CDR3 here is CASSQVSSGTGETQYF. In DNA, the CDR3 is TGTGCCAGCAGCCAAGTTTCTAGCGGTACAGGGGAGACCCAGTACTTC.

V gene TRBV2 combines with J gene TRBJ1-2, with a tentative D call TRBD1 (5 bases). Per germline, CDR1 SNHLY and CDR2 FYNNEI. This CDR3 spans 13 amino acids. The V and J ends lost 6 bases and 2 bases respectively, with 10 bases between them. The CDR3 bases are TGTGCCAGCAGAGGGTACAGGAACTATGGCTACACCTTC. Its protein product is CASRGYRNYGYTF.

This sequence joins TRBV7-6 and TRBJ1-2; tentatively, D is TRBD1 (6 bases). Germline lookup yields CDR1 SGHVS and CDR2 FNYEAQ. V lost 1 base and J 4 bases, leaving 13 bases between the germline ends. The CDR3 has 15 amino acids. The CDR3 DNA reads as TGTGCCAGCAGCTTAGTAGGGGTGGGGGCCTATGGCTACACCTTC. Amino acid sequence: CASSLVGVGAYGYTF.

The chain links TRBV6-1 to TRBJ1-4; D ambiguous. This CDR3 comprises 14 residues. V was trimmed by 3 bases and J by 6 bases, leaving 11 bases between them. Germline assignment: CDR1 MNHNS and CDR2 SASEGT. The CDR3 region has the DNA TGTGCCAGCAGTGACAGGCGCGAAGATGAAAAACTGTTTTTT. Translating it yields CASSDRREDEKLFF.

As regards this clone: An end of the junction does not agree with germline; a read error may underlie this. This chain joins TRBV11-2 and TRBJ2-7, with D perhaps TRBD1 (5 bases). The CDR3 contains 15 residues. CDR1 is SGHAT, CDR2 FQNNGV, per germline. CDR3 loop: CASSLDPGPNYGQYF. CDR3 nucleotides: TGTGCCAGCAGCTTAGATCCAGGGCCGAACTACGGGCAGTACTTC.

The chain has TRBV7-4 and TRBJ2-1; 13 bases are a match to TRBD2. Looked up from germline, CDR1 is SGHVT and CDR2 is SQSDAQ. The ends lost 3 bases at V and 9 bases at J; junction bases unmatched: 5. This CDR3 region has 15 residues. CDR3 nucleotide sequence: TGTGCCAGCAGCTTCGGACTAGCGGGGGTGGGTGAGCAGTTCTTC. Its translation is CASSFGLAGVGEQFF.

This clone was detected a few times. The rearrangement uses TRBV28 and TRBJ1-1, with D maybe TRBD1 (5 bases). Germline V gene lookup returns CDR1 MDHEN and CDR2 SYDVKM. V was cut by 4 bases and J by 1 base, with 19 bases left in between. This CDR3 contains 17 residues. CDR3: CASSSEGRIGRNTEAFF. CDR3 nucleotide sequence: TGTGCCAGCAGTTCAGAGGGGCGAATCGGGAGGAACACTGAAGCTTTCTTT.

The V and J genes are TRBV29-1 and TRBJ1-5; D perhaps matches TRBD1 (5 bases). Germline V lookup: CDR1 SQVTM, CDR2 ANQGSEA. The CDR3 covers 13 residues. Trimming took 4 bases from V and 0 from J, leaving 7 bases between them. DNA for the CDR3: TGCAGCGTTGGACAGTCTAGCAATCAGCCCCAGCATTTT. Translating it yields CSVGQSSNQPQHF.

CDR3 bases: TGTGCCAGCATGGCTTGGGGGGGAGTCTATGGCTACACCTTC. Its protein is CASMAWGGVYGYTF. V gene TRBV6-5 combines with J gene TRBJ1-2; possible D gene TRBD1, 5 bases. The CDR3 is 14 amino acids. V was clipped by 7 bases and J by 4 bases, with 16 bases between them. Germline V lookup: CDR1 MNHEY, CDR2 SVGAGI.

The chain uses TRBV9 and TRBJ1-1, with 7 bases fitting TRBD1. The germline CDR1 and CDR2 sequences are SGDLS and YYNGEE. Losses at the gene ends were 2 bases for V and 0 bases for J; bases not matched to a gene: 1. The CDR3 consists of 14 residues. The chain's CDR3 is CASSVGQVNTEAFF. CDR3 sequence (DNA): TGTGCCAGCAGCGTCGGACAGGTGAACACTGAAGCTTTCTTT. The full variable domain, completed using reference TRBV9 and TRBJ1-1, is DSGVTQTPKHLITATGQRVTLRCSPRSGDLSVYWYQQSLDQGLQFLIQYYNGEERAKGNILERFSAQQFPDLHSELNLSSLELGDSALYFCASSVGQVNTEAFFGQGTRLTVV.

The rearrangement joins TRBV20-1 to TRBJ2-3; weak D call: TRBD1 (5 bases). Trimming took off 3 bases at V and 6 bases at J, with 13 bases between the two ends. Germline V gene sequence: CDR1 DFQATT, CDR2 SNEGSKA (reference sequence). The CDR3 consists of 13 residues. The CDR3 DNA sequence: TGCAGTGCTAGTTGGCAGGGTTGGGATACGCAGTATTTT. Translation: CSASWQGWDTQYF.

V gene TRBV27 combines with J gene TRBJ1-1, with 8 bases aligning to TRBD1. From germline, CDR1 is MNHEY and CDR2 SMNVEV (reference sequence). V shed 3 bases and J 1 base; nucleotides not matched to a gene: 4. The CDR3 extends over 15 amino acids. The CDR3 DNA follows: TGTGCCAGCAGTTTTTCCGGACAGGGGAACACTGAAGCTTTCTTT. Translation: CASSFSGQGNTEAFF.

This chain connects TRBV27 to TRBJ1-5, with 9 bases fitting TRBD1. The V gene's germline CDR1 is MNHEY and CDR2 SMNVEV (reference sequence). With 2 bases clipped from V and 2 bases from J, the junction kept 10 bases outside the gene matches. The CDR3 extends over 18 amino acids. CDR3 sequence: CASSLARTGEFGNQPQHF. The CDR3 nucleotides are TGTGCCAGCAGTTTAGCTAGGACAGGGGAGTTTGGCAATCAGCCCCAGCATTTT.

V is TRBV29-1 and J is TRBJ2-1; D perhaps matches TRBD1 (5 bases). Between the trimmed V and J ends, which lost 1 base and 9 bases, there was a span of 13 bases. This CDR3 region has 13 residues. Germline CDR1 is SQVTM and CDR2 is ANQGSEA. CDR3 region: CSVEGIGQGEQFF. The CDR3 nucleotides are TGCAGCGTTGAAGGCATTGGGCAGGGTGAGCAGTTCTTC.

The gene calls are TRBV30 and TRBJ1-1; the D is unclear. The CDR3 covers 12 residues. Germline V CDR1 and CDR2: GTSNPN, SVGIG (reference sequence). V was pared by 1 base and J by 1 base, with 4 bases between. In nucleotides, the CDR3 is TGTGCCTGGAGTGCGGGGAACACTGAAGCTTTCTTT. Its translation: CAWSAGNTEAFF.

CDR3 region: CASSLIGQLNQPQHF. In DNA form, the CDR3 reads TGTGCCAGCAGTTTGATTGGACAGCTCAATCAGCCCCAGCATTTT. The V and J genes are TRBV28 and TRBJ1-5; possible D gene TRBD1, 6 bases. Germline loops: CDR1 MDHEN, CDR2 SYDVKM. Trimming stripped 3 bases from V and 3 bases from J, with 12 bases between. This CDR3 is 15 amino acids long.

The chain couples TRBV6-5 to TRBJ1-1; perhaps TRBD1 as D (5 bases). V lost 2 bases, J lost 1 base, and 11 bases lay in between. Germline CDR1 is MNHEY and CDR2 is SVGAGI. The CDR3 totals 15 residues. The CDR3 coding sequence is TGTGCCAGCAGTTACACCGGAAGGGGGAACACTGAAGCTTTCTTT. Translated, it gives CASSYTGRGNTEAFF.

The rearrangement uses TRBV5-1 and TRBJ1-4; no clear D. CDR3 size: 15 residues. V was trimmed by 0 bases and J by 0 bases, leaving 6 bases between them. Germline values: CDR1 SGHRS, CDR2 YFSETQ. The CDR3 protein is CASSLVLATNEKLFF. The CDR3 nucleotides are TGCGCCAGCAGCTTGGTGTTAGCAACTAATGAAAAACTGTTTTTT.

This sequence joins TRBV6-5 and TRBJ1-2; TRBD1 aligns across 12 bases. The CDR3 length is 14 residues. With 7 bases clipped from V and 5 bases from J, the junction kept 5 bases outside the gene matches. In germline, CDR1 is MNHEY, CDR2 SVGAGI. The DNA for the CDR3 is TGTGCCAGCATGGGGACAGGGGGCGATTATGGCTACACCTTC. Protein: CASMGTGGDYGYTF.

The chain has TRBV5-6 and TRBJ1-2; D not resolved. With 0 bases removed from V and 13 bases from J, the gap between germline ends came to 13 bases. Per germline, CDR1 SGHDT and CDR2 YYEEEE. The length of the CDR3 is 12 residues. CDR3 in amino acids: CASSLVAAYFTF. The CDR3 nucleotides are TGTGCCAGCAGCTTGGTGGCCGCATATTTCACCTTC.

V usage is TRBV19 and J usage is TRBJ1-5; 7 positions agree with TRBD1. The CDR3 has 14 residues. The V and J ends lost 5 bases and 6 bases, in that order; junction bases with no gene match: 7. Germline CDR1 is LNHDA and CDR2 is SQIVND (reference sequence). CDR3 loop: CASSVRTGTQPQHF. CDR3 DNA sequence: TGTGCCAGTAGTGTCCGGACAGGCACTCAGCCCCAGCATTTT.

The DNA of the CDR3 is TGTGCCAGCAGACGGGACAGGGGGTACGAGCAGTACTTC. It specifies CASRRDRGYEQYF. The rearrangement joins TRBV6-5 to TRBJ2-7, with 11 bases identical to TRBD1. CDR1 MNHEY and CDR2 SVGAGI come from the germline V gene. The CDR3 consists of 13 residues. Trimming removed 6 bases from V and 4 bases from J; junction bases left unmatched: 2.

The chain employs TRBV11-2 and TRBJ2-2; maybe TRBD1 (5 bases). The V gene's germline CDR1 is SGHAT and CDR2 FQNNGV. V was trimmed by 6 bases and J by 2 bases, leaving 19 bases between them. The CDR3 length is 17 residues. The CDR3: CASSLRPGLLNTGELFF. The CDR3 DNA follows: TGTGCCAGCAGTTTACGACCAGGGCTGCTTAACACCGGGGAGCTGTTTTTT.

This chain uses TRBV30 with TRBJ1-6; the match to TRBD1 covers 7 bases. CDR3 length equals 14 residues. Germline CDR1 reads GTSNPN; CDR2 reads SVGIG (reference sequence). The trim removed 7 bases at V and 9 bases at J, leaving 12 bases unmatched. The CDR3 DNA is TGTGCCTCACACAGGGGCGGAGAGAGTTCACCCCTCCACTTT. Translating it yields CASHRGGESSPLHF.